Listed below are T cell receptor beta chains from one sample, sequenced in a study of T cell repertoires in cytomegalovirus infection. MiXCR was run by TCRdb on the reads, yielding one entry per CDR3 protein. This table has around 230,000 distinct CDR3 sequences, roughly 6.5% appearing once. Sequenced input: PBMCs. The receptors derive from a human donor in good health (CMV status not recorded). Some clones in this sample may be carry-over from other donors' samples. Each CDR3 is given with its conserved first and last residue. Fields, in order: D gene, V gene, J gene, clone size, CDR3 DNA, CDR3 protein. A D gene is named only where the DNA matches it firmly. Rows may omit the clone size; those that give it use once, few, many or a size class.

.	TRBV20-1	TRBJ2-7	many	TGCAGTGCTAGTTCCCCGGACAGTTCCTACGAGCAGTACTTC	CSASSPDSSYEQYF
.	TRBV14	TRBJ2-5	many	TGTGCCAGCAGCCCCCAATGGTCCAGCGGAAAATCCTTCCAAGAGACCCAGTACTTC	CASSPQWSSGKSFQETQYF
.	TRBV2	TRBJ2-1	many	TGTGCCAGCAACGAACAGGGGAGGAACTACAATGAGCAGTTCTTC	CASNEQGRNYNEQFF
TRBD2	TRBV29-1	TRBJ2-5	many	TGCAGCGTTTACGGACTAGCGGGGACCCAGTACTTC	CSVYGLAGTQYF
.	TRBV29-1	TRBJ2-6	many	TGCAGCGTTGAAGTGAGCTCTGGGGCCAACGTCCTGACTTTC	CSVEVSSGANVLTF
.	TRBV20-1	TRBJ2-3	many	TGCAGTGCTCGCACTAGCAGAGACACAGATACGCAGTATTTT	CSARTSRDTDTQYF
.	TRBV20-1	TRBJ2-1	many	TGCAGTGCCGGGGGTTTCAATGAGCAGTTCTTC	CSAGGFNEQFF
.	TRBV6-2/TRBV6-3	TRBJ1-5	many	TGTGCCAGCAATCCGGGGCAGTCTGGGCAGCCCCAGCATTTT	CASNPGQSGQPQHF
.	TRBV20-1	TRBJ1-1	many	TGCAGTGCTGAGGGGGGAAGGTCTGAAGCTTTCTTT	CSAEGGRSEAFF
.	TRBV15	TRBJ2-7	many	TGTGCCACCAGCAACAGGGAAAGATACGAGCAGTACTTC	CATSNRERYEQYF
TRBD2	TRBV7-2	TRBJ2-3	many	TGTGCCAGCAGCTCTCAGCGGGGGGGATTGGATACGCAGTATTTT	CASSSQRGGLDTQYF
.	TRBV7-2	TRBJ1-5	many	TGTGCCAGCAACCCAGGATATAGCAATCAGCCCCAGCATTTT	CASNPGYSNQPQHF
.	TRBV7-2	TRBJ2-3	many	TGTGCCAGCAGCCGCACCTTTGGGGATACGCAGTATTTT	CASSRTFGDTQYF
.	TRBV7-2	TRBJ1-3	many	TGTGCCAGCAGCCGACCGGGACATTCCTCTGGAAACACCATATATTTT	CASSRPGHSSGNTIYF
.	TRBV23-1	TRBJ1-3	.	TGCGCCAGCAGTCAAAGTCAGGGGACCGCCTGCTCTGGAAACACCATATATTTT	CASSQSQGTACSGNTIYF
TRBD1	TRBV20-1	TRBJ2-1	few	TGCAGTGCTGGGGGGACAGGGGACAATGAGCAGTTCTTC	CSAGGTGDNEQFF
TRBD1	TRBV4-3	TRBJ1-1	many	TGCGCCAGCAGCCATGACCTTAATTCGGACAGGGGTTCTGAAGCTTTCTTT	CASSHDLNSDRGSEAFF
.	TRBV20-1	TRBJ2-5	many	TGCAGTGCTAGAGAGGCCGACGTAAGGGGAACCCAGTACTTC	CSAREADVRGTQYF
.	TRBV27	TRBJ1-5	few	TGTGCCAGCAGTCCTGGACGCTTGGGGAACAATCAGCCCCAGCATTTT	CASSPGRLGNNQPQHF
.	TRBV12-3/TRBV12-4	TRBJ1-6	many	TGTGCCAGCAGTTTATCATGGGGCTCGAGCTCCTATAATTCACCCCTCCACTTT	CASSLSWGSSSYNSPLHF
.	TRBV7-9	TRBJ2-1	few	TGTGCCAGCGACGAGCCAGGGGCGAGTGAGCAGTTCTTC	CASDEPGASEQFF
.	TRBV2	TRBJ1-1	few	TGTGCCAGCACAGGGGATGCGACTGAAGCTTTCTTT	CASTGDATEAFF
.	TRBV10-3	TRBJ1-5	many	TGTGCCATCAGTGATTCTAGAACAGGCCGAAATCAGCCCCAGCATTTT	CAISDSRTGRNQPQHF
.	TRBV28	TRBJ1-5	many	TGTGCCAGCAGTAATAACAATCAGCCCCAGCATTTT	CASSNNNQPQHF
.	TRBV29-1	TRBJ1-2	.	TGCAGCGTTACCGGGCTCGGAGATAGGCGCTATGGCTACACCTTC	CSVTGLGDRRYGYTF
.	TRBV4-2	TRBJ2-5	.	TGTGCCAGCAGCCAGGGGATGCAAGAGACCCAGTACTTC	CASSQGMQETQYF
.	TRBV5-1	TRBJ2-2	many	TGCGCCAGCAGCTTGGACACTTCCGACACCGGGGAGCTGTTTTTT	CASSLDTSDTGELFF
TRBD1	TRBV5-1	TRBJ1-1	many	TGCGCCAGCAGCCGAGGTACAGGGGGCAGGGCGAACACTGAAGCTTTCTTT	CASSRGTGGRANTEAFF
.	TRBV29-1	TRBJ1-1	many	TGCAGCGTTGTCACCTACACTGAAGCTTTCTTT	CSVVTYTEAFF
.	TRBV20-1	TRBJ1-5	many	TGCAGTGCCCGAGGAGCCCAGGCCCAGCATTTT	CSARGAQAQHF
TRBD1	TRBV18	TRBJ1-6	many	TGTGCCAGCTCACCACTTCGGACAGGGAGACATTCACCCCTCCACTTT	CASSPLRTGRHSPLHF
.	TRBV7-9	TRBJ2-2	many	TGTGCCAGGGGGATTACGAACACCGGGGAGCTGTTTTTT	CARGITNTGELFF
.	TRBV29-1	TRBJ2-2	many	TGCAGCGTTGAAGGACAGCCTCCGGACACCGGGGAGCTGTTTTTT	CSVEGQPPDTGELFF
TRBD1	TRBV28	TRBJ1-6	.	TGTGCCAGCAGTTCACCCGGACAGGGCTTAGAGAATTCACCCCTCCACTTT	CASSSPGQGLENSPLHF
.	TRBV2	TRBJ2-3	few	TGTGCCTCGATGGGTGCTTCGTATAGCACAGATACGCAGTATTTT	CASMGASYSTDTQYF
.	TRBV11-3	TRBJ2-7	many	TGTGCCAGCAGCCTAGGGAATTCGGGTTACGAGCAGTACTTC	CASSLGNSGYEQYF
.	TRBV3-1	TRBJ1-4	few	TGTGCCAGCCGGAGGACTTCGAATGAAAAACTGTTTTTT	CASRRTSNEKLFF
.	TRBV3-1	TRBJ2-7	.	TGTGCCAGCAGCCAAACACAAACCTACGAGCAGTACTTC	CASSQTQTYEQYF
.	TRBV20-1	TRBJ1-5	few	TGCAGTGCTAGAGGGGAAGGGACTCAGCCCCAGCATTTT	CSARGEGTQPQHF
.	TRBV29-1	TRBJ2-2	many	TGCAGCGTTGATGGGGACAACACCGGGGAGCTGTTTTTT	CSVDGDNTGELFF
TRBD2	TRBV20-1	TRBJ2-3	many	TGCAGTGCTAGTAGTACTAGCGGGGGGGCCACAGATACGCAGTATTTT	CSASSTSGGATDTQYF
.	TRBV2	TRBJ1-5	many	TGTGCCAGCAGTGAAACGGGGGCGACTAGTCAGCCCCAGCATTTT	CASSETGATSQPQHF
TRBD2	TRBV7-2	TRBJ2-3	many	TGTGCCAGCAGCCCAAGCCAAGCTAGCGGGGGCCGGAGGTATTTT	CASSPSQASGGRRYF
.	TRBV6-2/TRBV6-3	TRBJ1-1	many	TGTGCCAGCAGACTTTCTCTGAACACTGAAGCTTTCTTT	CASRLSLNTEAFF
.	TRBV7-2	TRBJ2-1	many	TGTGCCAGCAGCTTATTTCAGCGGATGTACAATGAGCAGTTCTTC	CASSLFQRMYNEQFF
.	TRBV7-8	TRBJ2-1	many	TGTGCCAGCAGCTTAGGTAGGGCCGTATACAATGAGCAGTTCTTC	CASSLGRAVYNEQFF
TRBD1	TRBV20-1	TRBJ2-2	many	TGCAGTGCTAGAGATCCCAGGGGGCGTCCCGGGGAGCTGTTTTTT	CSARDPRGRPGELFF
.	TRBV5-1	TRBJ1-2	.	TGCGCCAGCAGCTTGGCGGGTCAGGAGCATGGCTACACCTTC	CASSLAGQEHGYTF
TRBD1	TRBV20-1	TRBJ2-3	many	TGCAGTGCTGAGGGACAGACCACAGATACGCAGTATTTT	CSAEGQTTDTQYF
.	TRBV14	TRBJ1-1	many	TGTGCCAGCAGCCATGGGACATACACTGAAGCTTTCTTT	CASSHGTYTEAFF
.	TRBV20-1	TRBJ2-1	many	TGCAGTGCTAGAAGAGGGGGGGCCCCCTACAATGAGCAGTTCTTC	CSARRGGAPYNEQFF
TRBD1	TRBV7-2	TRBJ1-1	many	TGTGCCAGCAGCTTAGCGGTCAGGGGGGACACTGAAGCTTTCTTT	CASSLAVRGDTEAFF
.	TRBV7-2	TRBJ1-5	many	TGTGCCAGCAGCTCCGGACGGTATAGCAATCAGCCCCAGCATTTT	CASSSGRYSNQPQHF
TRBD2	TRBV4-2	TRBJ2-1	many	TGTGCCAGCAGCCCTTCGGGACTAGCGGGGGGACACAATGAGCAGTTCTTC	CASSPSGLAGGHNEQFF
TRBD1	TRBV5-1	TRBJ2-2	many	TGCGCCAGCAGCTTGACCGGGACAGGGGGCACCGGGGAGCTGTTTTTT	CASSLTGTGGTGELFF